Listed below are T cell receptor beta chains from one sample, sequenced in a study of PD-1 blockade in classical Hodgkin lymphoma. Measured with immunoSEQ multiplex PCR; TCRdb has only the in-frame clones, and not every one. Of 50,000 to 85,000 clones listed, 71% are singletons. This specimen consisted of peripheral blood mononuclear cells (PBMCs), obtained before the second cycle of nivolumab. These receptors originate from a human donor with classical Hodgkin lymphoma. The CDR3 runs from the conserved cysteine through the conserved F or W. D genes are given only for firm matches. Size is stated for part of the rows, as once, few or many counts, or as a class when the clone is expanded.

>TRBJ1-1|NA|TRBV28|NA
CASSLAGGNTEAFF
TGTGCCAGCAGTTTAGCCGGGGGCAACACTGAAGCTTTCTTT
>TRBJ1-2|TRBD1|TRBV27|NA
CASSNYRDSNYGYTF
TGTGCCAGCAGTAACTACCGGGACAGTAACTATGGCTACACCTTC
>TRBJ2-6|NA|TRBV9|NA
CASSKKGSSGANVLTF
TGTGCCAGCAGTAAGAAGGGGAGCTCTGGGGCCAACGTCCTGACTTTC
>TRBJ2-2|NA|TRBV19|NA
CASRRGVENTGELFF
TGTGCCAGTAGACGCGGGGTTGAGAACACCGGGGAGCTGTTTTTT
>TRBJ2-5|TRBD1|TRBV6-1|once
CASSRQGWETQYF
TGTGCCAGCAGTAGACAGGGATGGGAGACCCAGTACTTC
>TRBJ2-5|NA|TRBV27|NA
CASSFGGTTRPETQYF
TGTGCCAGCAGTTTCGGTGGGACCACCAGGCCAGAGACCCAGTACTTC
>TRBJ2-3|NA|TRBV7-9|NA
CASSLRTDTQYF
TGTGCCAGCAGCTTAAGGACAGATACGCAGTATTTT
>TRBJ1-1|TRBD1|TRBV7-9|NA
CASSPEGQGFAEAFF
TGTGCCAGCAGCCCCGAGGGACAGGGGTTTGCTGAAGCTTTCTTT
>TRBJ2-5|NA|TRBV7-2|NA
CASSSVQGETQYF
TGTGCCAGCAGCTCAGTACAGGGCGAGACCCAGTACTTC
>TRBJ2-7|NA|TRBV15|NA
CATSRDRGREQYF
TGTGCCACCAGCAGAGATCGAGGACGCGAGCAGTACTTC
>TRBJ2-7|TRBD1|TRBV11-3|NA
CASSPRTGSSYEQYF
TGTGCCAGCAGCCCGCGGACAGGGTCCTCCTACGAGCAGTACTTC
>TRBJ2-5|TRBD1|TRBV5-1|NA
CASSLDRGHGETQYF
TGCGCCAGCAGCTTGGACAGGGGGCATGGGGAGACCCAGTACTTC
>TRBJ2-1|NA|TRBV10-3|NA
CAIRGIPYNEQFF
TGTGCCATCAGAGGCATTCCCTACAATGAGCAGTTCTTC
>TRBJ2-5|NA|TRBV2|NA
CASSDFGWMGQETQYF
TGTGCCAGCAGTGACTTTGGCTGGATGGGCCAAGAGACCCAGTACTTC
>TRBJ2-1|TRBD2|TRBV30|few
CAWSVLAAYNEQFF
TGTGCCTGGAGTGTTCTAGCGGCGTACAATGAGCAGTTCTTC
>TRBJ1-2|NA|TRBV7-2|NA
CASSLTGKYGYTF
TGTGCCAGCAGCTTGACAGGAAAGTACGGCTACACCTTC
>TRBJ2-5|NA|TRBV11-3|NA
CASSLSTRGETQYF
TGTGCCAGCAGCTTAAGCACCAGAGGAGAGACCCAGTACTTC
>TRBJ2-7|NA|TRBV15|NA
CATSTWGALSEQYF
TGTGCCACCAGCACTTGGGGGGCCCTCAGCGAGCAGTACTTC
>TRBJ2-7|TRBD1|TRBV6-5|NA
CASSYAQGHDEQYF
TGTGCCAGCAGTTACGCACAGGGGCATGACGAGCAGTACTTC
>TRBJ2-3|TRBD2|TRBV10-3|few
CAISLAGEDTDTQYF
TGTGCCATCAGCCTAGCGGGTGAGGACACAGATACGCAGTATTTT
>TRBJ1-2|TRBD1|TRBV19|NA
CASMEGARIYGYTF
TGTGCCAGTATGGAGGGGGCGCGGATCTATGGCTACACCTTC
>TRBJ1-4|TRBD1|TRBV5-1|NA
CASSGTGLGSEKLFF
TGCGCCAGCAGCGGGACAGGGTTGGGCAGTGAAAAACTGTTTTTT
>TRBJ2-3|NA|TRBV10-3|NA
CAISERGHTDTQYF
TGTGCCATCAGTGAGAGGGGACACACAGATACGCAGTATTTT
>TRBJ1-2|NA|TRBV6-5|NA
CATRGGNYGYTF
TGTGCCACCCGAGGGGGGAACTATGGCTACACCTTC
>TRBJ1-1|NA|TRBV2|NA
CASSQGPSTEAFF
TGTGCCAGCAGTCAGGGTCCTTCCACTGAAGCTTTCTTT
>TRBJ1-2|NA|TRBV28|NA
CASTRSTQPNYGYTF
TGTGCCAGCACACGCAGCACACAACCTAACTATGGCTACACCTTC
>TRBJ1-5|TRBD1|TRBV6-7|few
CASSFRGFNQPQHF
TGTGCCAGCAGTTTCAGGGGGTTCAATCAGCCCCAGCATTTT
>TRBJ1-1|TRBD1|TRBV6-6|NA
CASTRTGMVPEAFF
TGTGCCAGCACCCGGACAGGGATGGTCCCTGAAGCTTTCTTT
>TRBJ2-5|TRBD1|TRBV11-2|NA
CASSLGQGALGQETQYF
TGTGCCAGCAGCTTAGGCCAGGGGGCCTTAGGACAAGAGACCCAGTACTTC
>TRBJ2-2|NA|TRBV21-1|NA
CASSKVAGELFF
TGTGCCAGCAGCAAGGTGGCCGGGGAGCTGTTTTTT
>TRBJ2-7|NA|TRBV5-1|once
CASSGRPDTTYEQYF
TGCGCCAGCAGCGGGCGGCCGGACACAACCTACGAGCAGTACTTC
>TRBJ2-7|NA|TRBV5-8|NA
CASSLVRGAYEQYF
TGTGCCAGCAGCTTGGTTAGGGGAGCCTACGAGCAGTACTTC
>TRBJ1-1|TRBD1|TRBV6-6|NA
CASSPTGKTEAFF
TGTGCCAGCAGTCCGACAGGGAAGACTGAAGCTTTCTTT
>TRBJ2-7|NA|TRBV21-1|NA
CASRQGGRGRWVLDEQYF
TGTGCCAGCAGACAAGGGGGTCGCGGTCGTTGGGTTTTGGACGAGCAGTACTTC
>TRBJ2-3|TRBD2|TRBV2|NA
CASSRLAGGTDTQYF
TGTGCCAGCTCCCGACTAGCGGGAGGGACAGATACGCAGTATTTT
>TRBJ1-2|NA|TRBV5-1|NA
CASSLLEGVGYTF
TGCGCCAGCAGCCTCCTCGAAGGGGTCGGCTACACCTTC
>TRBJ2-7|NA|TRBV28|NA
CASSLVGGTYEQYF
TGTGCCAGCAGTTTGGTGGGGGGAACCTACGAGCAGTACTTC
>TRBJ1-2|TRBD1|TRBV5-6|NA
CASSLGTGPGGYTF
TGTGCCAGCAGCCTGGGGACAGGGCCCGGGGGCTACACCTTC
>TRBJ2-2|TRBD2|TRBV4-1|NA
CASSQDPVGLAVNTGELFF
TGCGCCAGCAGCCAAGATCCCGTCGGACTAGCGGTGAACACCGGGGAGCTGTTTTTT
>TRBJ2-3|NA|TRBV9|once
CASSVGGKDTQYF
TGTGCCAGCAGCGTAGGAGGGAAAGATACGCAGTATTTT
>TRBJ1-2|NA|TRBV6-5|NA
CASSEPGQTYGYTF
TGTGCCAGCAGTGAACCCGGACAGACCTATGGCTACACCTTC
>TRBJ2-7|NA|TRBV11-2|few
CASSLDTTAGEQYF
TGTGCCAGCAGCTTAGATACGACAGCCGGCGAGCAGTACTTC
>TRBJ2-7|NA|TRBV2|NA
CASSEGSEQYF
TGTGCCAGCAGTGAGGGGTCCGAGCAGTACTTC
>TRBJ2-6|TRBD1|TRBV2|NA
CASSGGTGALSGANVLTF
TGTGCCAGCAGTGGGGGGACAGGGGCCTTATCTGGGGCCAACGTCCTGACTTTC
>TRBJ2-2|NA|TRBV7-8|NA
CASRPRGAVGAGELFF
TGTGCCAGCAGACCACGGGGGGCCGTGGGGGCCGGGGAGCTGTTTTTT
>TRBJ2-2|TRBD1|TRBV7-9|once
CASSPNRGPVGELFF
TGTGCCAGCAGCCCTAACAGGGGGCCGGTCGGGGAGCTGTTTTTT
>TRBJ2-3|TRBD2|TRBV9|few
CASSVAGGPVDTQYF
TGTGCCAGCAGCGTAGCGGGAGGGCCGGTAGATACGCAGTATTTT
>TRBJ2-1|TRBD2|TRBV9|NA
CASSVAAGVGNEQFF
TGTGCCAGCAGCGTAGCGGCGGGAGTTGGCAATGAGCAGTTCTTC
>TRBJ1-1|NA|TRBV2|NA
CASSIEGANTEAFF
TGTGCCAGCAGTATAGAGGGAGCGAACACTGAAGCTTTCTTT
>TRBJ2-1|NA|TRBV18|NA
CASSPASSNNEQFF
TGTGCCAGCTCGCCAGCTAGCTCCAACAATGAGCAGTTCTTC
>TRBJ2-7|NA|TRBV28|few
CASSFSGSYEQYF
TGTGCCAGCAGTTTTTCAGGCTCCTACGAGCAGTACTTC
>TRBJ2-7|NA|TRBV6-5|NA
CASIRQQGSYEQYF
TGTGCCAGCATCCGGCAACAGGGATCCTACGAGCAGTACTTC
>TRBJ1-2|TRBD1|TRBV19|NA
CASRDRGDYGYTF
TGTGCCAGTAGAGACAGGGGCGACTATGGCTACACCTTC
>TRBJ2-7|TRBD1|TRBV30|NA
CAWSWTGFLEQYF
TGTGCCTGGAGTTGGACAGGGTTCCTCGAGCAGTACTTC